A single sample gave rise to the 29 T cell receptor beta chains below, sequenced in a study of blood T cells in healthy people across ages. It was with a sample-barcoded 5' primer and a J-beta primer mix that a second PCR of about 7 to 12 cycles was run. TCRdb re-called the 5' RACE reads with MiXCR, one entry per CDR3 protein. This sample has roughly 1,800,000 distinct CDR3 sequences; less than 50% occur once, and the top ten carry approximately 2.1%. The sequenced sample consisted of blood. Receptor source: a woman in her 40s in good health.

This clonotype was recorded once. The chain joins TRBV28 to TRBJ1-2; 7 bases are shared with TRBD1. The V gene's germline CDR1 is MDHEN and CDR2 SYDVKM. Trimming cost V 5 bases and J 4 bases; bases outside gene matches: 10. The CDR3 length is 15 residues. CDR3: CASSPRLTGTYGYTF. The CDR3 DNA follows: TGTGCCAGCAGTCCCCGCTTGACAGGGACCTATGGCTACACCTTC.

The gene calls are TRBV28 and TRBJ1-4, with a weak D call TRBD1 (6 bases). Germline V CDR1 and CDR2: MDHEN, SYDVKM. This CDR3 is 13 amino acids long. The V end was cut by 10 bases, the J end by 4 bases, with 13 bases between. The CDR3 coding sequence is TGTGCCATCTCAGGGGCTATTAATGAAAAACTGTTTTTT. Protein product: CAISGAINEKLFF.

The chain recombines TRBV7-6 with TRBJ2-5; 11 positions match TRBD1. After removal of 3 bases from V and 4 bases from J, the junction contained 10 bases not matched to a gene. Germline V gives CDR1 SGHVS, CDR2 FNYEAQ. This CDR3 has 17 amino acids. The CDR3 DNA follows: TGTGCCAGCAGCTTCCAAGGACAGGGGGCGGAGGGAGAGACCCAGTACTTC. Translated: CASSFQGQGAEGETQYF.

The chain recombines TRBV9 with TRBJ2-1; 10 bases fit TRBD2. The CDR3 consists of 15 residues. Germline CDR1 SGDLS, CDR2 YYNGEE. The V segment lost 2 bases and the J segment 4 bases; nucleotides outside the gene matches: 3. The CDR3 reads CASSVMTSGYNEQFF. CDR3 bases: TGTGCCAGCAGCGTGATGACTAGCGGGTACAATGAGCAGTTCTTC.

CDR3 sequence reads: CASSQIAGVSYEQYF. In DNA form, the CDR3 reads TGTGCCAGCAGCCAAATAGCGGGGGTCTCGTACGAGCAGTACTTC. This chain joins TRBV14 and TRBJ2-7; 9 bases are shared with TRBD2. This CDR3 region has 15 residues. Germline V gene sequence: CDR1 SGHDN, CDR2 FVKESK. V was clipped by 2 bases and J by 4 bases; unmatched bases: 6.

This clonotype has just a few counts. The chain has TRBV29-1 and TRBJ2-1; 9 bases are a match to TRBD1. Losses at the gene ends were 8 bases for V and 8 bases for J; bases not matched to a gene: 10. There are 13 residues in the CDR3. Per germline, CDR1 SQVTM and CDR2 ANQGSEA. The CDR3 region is CSHPGQGGHEQFF. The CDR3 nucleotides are TGCAGCCACCCGGGACAGGGTGGGCATGAGCAGTTCTTC.

CDR3 residues: CASSPAVGGASYEQYF. The CDR3 nucleotides read TGTGCCAGCTCACCAGCTGTAGGGGGCGCATCCTACGAGCAGTACTTC. The gene calls are TRBV18 and TRBJ2-7; 7 bases are shared with TRBD1. This CDR3 is built from 16 residues. J was trimmed by 1 base and V by 2 bases; bases with no gene match: 8. Per germline, CDR1 KGHSH and CDR2 LQKENI. The full variable domain, completed using reference TRBV18 and TRBJ2-7, is NAGVMQNPRHLVRRRGQEARLRCSPMKGHSHVYWYRQLPEEGLKFMVYLQKENIIDESGMPKERFSAEFPKEGPSILRIQQVVRGDSAAYFCASSPAVGGASYEQYFGPGTRLTVT.

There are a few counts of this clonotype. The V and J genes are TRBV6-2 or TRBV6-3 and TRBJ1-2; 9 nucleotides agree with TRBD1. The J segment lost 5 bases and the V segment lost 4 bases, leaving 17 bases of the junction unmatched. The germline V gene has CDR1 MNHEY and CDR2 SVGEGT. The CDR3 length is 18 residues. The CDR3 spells CASSWQIRTGAGAYGYTF. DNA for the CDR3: TGTGCCAGCAGTTGGCAGATAAGGACAGGGGCCGGAGCTTATGGCTACACCTTC.

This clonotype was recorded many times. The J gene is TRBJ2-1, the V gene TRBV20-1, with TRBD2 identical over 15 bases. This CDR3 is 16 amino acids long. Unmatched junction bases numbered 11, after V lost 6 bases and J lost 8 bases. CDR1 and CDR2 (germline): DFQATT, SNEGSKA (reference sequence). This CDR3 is CSASRGTSGGLDEQFF. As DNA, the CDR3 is TGCAGTGCGAGTCGCGGGACTAGCGGGGGGTTGGATGAGCAGTTCTTC.

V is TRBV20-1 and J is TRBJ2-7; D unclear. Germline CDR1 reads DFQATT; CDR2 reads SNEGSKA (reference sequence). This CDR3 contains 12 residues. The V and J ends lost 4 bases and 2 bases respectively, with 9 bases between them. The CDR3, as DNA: TGCAGTGCTACCAGCCGAGCCTACGAGCAGTACTTC. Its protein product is CSATSRAYEQYF.

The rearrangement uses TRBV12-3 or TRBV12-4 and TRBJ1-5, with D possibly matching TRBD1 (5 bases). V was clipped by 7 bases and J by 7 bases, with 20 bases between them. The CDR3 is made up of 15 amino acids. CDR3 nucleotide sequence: TGTGCCAGCACCGGACCAAGGCAGGGTGAACAGCCCCAGCATTTT. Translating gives CASTGPRQGEQPQHF.

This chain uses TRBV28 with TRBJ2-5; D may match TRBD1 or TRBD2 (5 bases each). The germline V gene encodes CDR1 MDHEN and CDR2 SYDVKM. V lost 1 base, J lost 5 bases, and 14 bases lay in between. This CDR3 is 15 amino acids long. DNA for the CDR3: TGTGCCAGCAGTTTATCAGACGGGGCAGGGGAGACCCAGTACTTC. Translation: CASSLSDGAGETQYF.

CDR3 sequence (DNA): TGTGCCAGCAGCCAACGAGGGGACGATAGCAATCAGCCCCAGCATTTT. Translated, it gives CASSQRGDDSNQPQHF. The chain employs TRBV16 and TRBJ1-5; TRBD1 is a possible D gene (5 bases). The CDR3 contains 16 residues. The ends were cut back, 2 bases at V and 0 bases at J, with 11 bases in the middle. Per the germline V gene, CDR1 is KGHSY and CDR2 is FQNENV.

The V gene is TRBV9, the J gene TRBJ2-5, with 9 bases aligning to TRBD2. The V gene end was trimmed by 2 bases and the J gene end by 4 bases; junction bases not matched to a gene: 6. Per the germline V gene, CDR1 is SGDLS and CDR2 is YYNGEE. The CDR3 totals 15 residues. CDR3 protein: CASSVSGGDGETQYF. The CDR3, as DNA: TGTGCCAGCAGCGTTAGCGGGGGAGATGGAGAGACCCAGTACTTC.

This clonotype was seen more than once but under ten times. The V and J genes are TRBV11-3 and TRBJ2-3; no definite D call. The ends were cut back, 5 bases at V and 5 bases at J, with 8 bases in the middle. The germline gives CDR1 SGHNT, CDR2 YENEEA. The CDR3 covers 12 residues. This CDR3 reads CASSIVGDTQYF. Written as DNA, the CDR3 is TGTGCCAGCAGCATCGTTGGAGATACGCAGTATTTT.

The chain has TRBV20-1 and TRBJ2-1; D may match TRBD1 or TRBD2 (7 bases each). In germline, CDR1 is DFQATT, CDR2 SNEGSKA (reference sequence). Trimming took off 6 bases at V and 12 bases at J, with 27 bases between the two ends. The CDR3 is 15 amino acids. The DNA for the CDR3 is TGCAGTGCCAGACCGGGACAGTCGTCGGGGAGGGGGCAGTTCTTC. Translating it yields CSARPGQSSGRGQFF.

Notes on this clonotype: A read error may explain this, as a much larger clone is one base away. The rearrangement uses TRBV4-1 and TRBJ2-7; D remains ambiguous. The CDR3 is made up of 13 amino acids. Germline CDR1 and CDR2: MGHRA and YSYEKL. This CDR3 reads CANSQGRAYEQYF. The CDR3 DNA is TGCGCCAACAGCCAAGGGCGTGCCTACGAGCAGTACTTC.

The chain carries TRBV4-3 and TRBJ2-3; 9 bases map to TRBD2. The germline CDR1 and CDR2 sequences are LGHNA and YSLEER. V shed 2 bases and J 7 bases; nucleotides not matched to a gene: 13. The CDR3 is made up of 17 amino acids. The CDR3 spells CASSQPGSGGLTNTQYF. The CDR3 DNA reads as TGCGCCAGCAGCCAACCGGGTAGCGGGGGCCTCACTAATACGCAGTATTTT.

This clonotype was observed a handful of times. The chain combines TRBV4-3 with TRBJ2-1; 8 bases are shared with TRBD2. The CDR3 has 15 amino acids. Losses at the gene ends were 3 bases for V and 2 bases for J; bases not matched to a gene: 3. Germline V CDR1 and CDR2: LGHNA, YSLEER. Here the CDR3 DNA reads TGCGCCAGCAGCCAGGTAGCGGGGACCTACAATGAGCAGTTCTTC. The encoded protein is CASSQVAGTYNEQFF.

The CDR3 is CASSLQRGGDREQFF. In nucleotides, the CDR3 is TGCGCCAGCAGCTTGCAGCGGGGGGGTGACAGGGAGCAGTTCTTC. This rearrangement joins TRBV5-1 to TRBJ2-1, with TRBD2 matching 10 bases. The CDR3 spans 15 residues. Germline CDR1 and CDR2: SGHRS and YFSETQ. Unmatched junction bases numbered 8, after V lost 1 base and J lost 10 bases.

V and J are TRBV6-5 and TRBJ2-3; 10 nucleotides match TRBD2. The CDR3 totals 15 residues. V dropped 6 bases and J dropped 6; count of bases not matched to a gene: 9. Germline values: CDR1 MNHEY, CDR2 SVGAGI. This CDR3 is CASRALAGVRDTQYF. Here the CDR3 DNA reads TGTGCCAGCAGAGCCCTAGCGGGGGTAAGGGATACGCAGTATTTT.

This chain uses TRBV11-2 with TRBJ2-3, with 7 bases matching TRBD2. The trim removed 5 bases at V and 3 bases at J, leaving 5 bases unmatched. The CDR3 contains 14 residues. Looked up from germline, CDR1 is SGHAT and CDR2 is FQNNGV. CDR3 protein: CASSRPRGTDTQYF. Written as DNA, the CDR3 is TGTGCCAGCAGCAGGCCGCGGGGGACAGATACGCAGTATTTT.

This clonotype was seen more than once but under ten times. DNA of the CDR3: TGCAGCGTTGCAGAGTACACAGATACGCAGTATTTT. It specifies CSVAEYTDTQYF. The J gene is TRBJ2-3, the V gene TRBV29-1; D is unresolved. The CDR3 consists of 12 residues. Per the germline V gene, CDR1 is SQVTM and CDR2 is ANQGSEA. The V end was cut by 4 bases, the J end by 2 bases, with 7 bases between.

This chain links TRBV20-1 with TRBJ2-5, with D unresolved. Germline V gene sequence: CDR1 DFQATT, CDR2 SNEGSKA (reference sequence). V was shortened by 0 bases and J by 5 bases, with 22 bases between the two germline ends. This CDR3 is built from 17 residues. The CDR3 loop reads CSARDLPQIDTRETQYF. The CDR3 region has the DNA TGCAGTGCTAGAGATCTTCCCCAGATTGACACGAGGGAGACCCAGTACTTC.

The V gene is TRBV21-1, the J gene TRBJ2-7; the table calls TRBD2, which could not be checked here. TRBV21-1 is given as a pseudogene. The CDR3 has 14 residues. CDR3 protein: CASSKGGEAYEQYF. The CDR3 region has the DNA TGTGCCAGCAGCAAAGGTGGGGAGGCCTACGAGCAGTACTTC.

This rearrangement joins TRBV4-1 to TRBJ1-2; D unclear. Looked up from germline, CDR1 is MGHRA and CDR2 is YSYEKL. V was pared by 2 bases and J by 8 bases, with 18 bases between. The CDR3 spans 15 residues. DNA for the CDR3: TGCGCCAGCAGCCAACAAGAGGGTGGGCCGCTAGGCTACACCTTC. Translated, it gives CASSQQEGGPLGYTF.

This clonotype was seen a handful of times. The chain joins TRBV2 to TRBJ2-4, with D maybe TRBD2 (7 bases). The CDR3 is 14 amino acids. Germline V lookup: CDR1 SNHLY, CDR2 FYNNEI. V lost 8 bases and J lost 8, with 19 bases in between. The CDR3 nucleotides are TGTGCCAGCGCCCAAGGGGGGGCCGGGGACATTCAGTACTTC. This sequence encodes CASAQGGAGDIQYF.

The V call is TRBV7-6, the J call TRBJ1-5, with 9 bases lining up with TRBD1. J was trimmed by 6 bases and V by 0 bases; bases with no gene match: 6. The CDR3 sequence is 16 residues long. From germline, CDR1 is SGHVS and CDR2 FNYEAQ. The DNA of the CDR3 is TGTGCCAGCAGCTTAGCGGGACAGGGAATGGGTCAGCCCCAGCATTTT. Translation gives CASSLAGQGMGQPQHF.

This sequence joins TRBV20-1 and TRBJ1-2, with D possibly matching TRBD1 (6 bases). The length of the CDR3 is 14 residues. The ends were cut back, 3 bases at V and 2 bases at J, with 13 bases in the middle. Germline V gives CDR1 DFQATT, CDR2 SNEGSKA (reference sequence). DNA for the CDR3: TGCAGTGCTAGTGGGGACATAAGCAACTATGGCTACACCTTC. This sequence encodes CSASGDISNYGYTF.